Below, one T cell receptor (beta chain) is given with its context. During its preparation, the TCRbeta library received unique molecular identifiers. Via MiXCR, TCRdb re-called the PCR reads, giving one row per CDR3 protein. The repertoire has 750,000 to 950,000 distinct CDR3 sequences, 16% of them found once; the top ten carry around 5%. The entry originates in a study of T-cell reconstitution after alpha-beta-depleted transplantation in children. This CDR3 is 13 amino acids long. V lost 4 bases to trimming and J lost 0 bases, with 6 bases between them. This specimen consisted of PBMCs, mostly from graft donor cells, obtained 360 days after TCRalphabeta/CD19-depleted stem cell transplant. The TCR was taken from a male patient younger than 18 who had a stem cell transplant for acute lymphoblastic leukemia, so the T cells may come from the graft donor. The chain combines TRBV12-3 or TRBV12-4 with TRBJ2-5; D gene ambiguous. The CDR3 DNA sequence: TGTGCCAGCAGTTCTGAGAACCAAGAGACCCAGTACTTC. Protein: CASSSENQETQYF.